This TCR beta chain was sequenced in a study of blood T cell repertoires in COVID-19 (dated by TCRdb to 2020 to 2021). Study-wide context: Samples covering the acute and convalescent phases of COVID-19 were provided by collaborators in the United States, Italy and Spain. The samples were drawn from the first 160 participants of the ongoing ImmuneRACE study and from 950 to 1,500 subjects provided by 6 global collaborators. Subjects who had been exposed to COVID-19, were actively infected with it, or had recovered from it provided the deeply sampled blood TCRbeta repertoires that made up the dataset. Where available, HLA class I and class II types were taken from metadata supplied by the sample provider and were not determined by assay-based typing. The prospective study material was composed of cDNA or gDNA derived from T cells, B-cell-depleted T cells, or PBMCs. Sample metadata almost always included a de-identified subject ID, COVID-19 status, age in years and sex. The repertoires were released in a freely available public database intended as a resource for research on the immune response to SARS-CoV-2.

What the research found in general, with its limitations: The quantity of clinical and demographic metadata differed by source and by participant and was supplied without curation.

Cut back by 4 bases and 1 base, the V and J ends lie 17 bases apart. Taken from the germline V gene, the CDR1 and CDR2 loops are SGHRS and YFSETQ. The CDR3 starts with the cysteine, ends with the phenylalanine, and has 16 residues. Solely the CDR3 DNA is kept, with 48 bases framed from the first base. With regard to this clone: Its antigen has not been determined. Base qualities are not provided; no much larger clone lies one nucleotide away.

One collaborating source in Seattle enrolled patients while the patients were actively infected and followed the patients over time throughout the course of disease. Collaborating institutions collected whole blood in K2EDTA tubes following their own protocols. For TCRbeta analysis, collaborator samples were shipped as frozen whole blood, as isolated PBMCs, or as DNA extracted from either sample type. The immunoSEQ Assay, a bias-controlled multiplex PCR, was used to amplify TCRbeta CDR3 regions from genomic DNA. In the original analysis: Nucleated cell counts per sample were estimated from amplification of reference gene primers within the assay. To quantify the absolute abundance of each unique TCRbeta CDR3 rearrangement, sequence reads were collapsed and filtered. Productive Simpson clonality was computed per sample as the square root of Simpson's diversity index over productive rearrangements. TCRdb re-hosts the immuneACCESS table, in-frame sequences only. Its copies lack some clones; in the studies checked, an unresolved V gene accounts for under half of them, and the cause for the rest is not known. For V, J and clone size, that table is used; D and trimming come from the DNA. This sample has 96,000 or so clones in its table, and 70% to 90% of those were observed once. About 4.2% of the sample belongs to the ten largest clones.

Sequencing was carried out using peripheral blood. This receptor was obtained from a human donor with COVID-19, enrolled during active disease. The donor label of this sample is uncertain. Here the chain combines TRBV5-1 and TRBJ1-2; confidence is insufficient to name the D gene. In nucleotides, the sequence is TGCGCCAGCAGCCGGAGTTTCGGCACCCTTAACTATGGCTACACCTTC. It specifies CASSRSFGTLNYGYTF.